This T cell receptor (beta chain) was captured by sequencing in a study of OX40 agonist ivuxolimab in advanced cancers. General observations from the study: No determination was made of the antigen specificity of the expanded peripheral T cells.

The repertoire was sequenced with immunoSEQ multiplex PCR; TCRdb's copy has only in-frame clones and lacks some. This table holds tens of thousands of clones, less than 90% found once. This clone was found a few times. Its antigen remains unidentified. Sequences were derived from CD4+ or CD8+ T cells sorted from blood, sampled in a trial of the OX40 agonist ivuxolimab. The origin of this receptor is an adult with an advanced solid tumor such as melanoma, head and neck, liver or kidney cancer.

The CDR3: CAWSVPQARTGGLSPLHF. Written as DNA, the CDR3 is TGTGCCTGGAGTGTACCTCAAGCCCGGACAGGGGGATTATCACCCCTCCACTTT. The chain carries TRBV30 and TRBJ1-6, with 10 bases lining up with TRBD1. CDR1 GTSNPN and CDR2 SVGIG come from the germline V gene (reference sequence). The CDR3 covers 18 residues. The V and J ends lost 0 bases and 10 bases, in that order; junction bases with no gene match: 15.